The subject of this entry is one T cell receptor beta chain. What it recognizes is unknown. The PCR contained 60 Vbeta and 13 Jbeta primers. TCRdb keeps only in-frame clones here, not all; method: immunoSEQ multiplex PCR. Of about 120,000 clones in the sample, 60% to 85% were seen once. This CDR3 has 14 residues. The V gene lost 0 bases and the J gene lost 6 bases, with 12 bases spanning the gap. The germline V gene has CDR1 SGHTA and CDR2 FQGNSA. These data come from a study of cytomegalovirus exposure and HLA in healthy donors. Overall study results and limits: Among the CMV-associated chains, a few were confirmed in vitro as specific for CMV antigens. In a later analysis, HLA-C alleles had the fewest associated TCRs, DRB1 alleles the most. Most observed TCR sequences were rare, whereas some public TCRs were detected in many donors.

Nominal health characterized the donors when sampled, though unrecorded immune exposures were likely. This receptor was identified in a man aged 25-45 years in good health and CMV-seronegative. The sequenced sample was PBMCs. This sequence joins TRBV7-2 and TRBJ2-7; possibly TRBD1 for D (5 bases). CDR3 DNA sequence: TGTGCCAGCAGCTTAGCGAGTGAGACAGCCGAGCAGTACTTC. Protein product: CASSLASETAEQYF.